These 31 T cell receptor beta chains were sequenced from one sample in a study of CD8+ T cells in alopecia areata. Sequencing templates came from extracted RNA that was reverse transcribed into cDNA. Generated by immunoSEQ multiplex PCR, the TCRdb table keeps only in-frame clones and is missing some. The repertoire includes 150,000 to 200,000 clones, under 80% of them detected once, and about 1.3% sits in the top ten. The treatment was: oral pan-JAK inhibitor, 5-10 mg twice daily. This material consisted of CD4+ T cells sorted from blood, taken around week 49, from a patient treated with tofacitinib. These receptors came from a human donor with alopecia areata.

The chain combines TRBV4-2 with TRBJ2-6; 8 bases agree with TRBD2. The CDR3 length is 17 residues. The junction had 8 bases not matched to a gene; V was cut back by 5 bases and J by 2 bases. Germline V gene data show CDR1 as LGHNA and CDR2 as YNFKEQ. Here the CDR3 DNA reads TGTGCCAGCAGCTTGAGTTCGGGGGGGCCTGGGGCCAACGTCCTGACTTTC. The encoded protein is CASSLSSGGPGANVLTF.

This sequence joins TRBV27 and TRBJ2-2; D is ambiguous. The CDR3 sequence is 11 residues long. The ends were cut back, 7 bases at V and 7 bases at J, with 7 bases in the middle. In germline, CDR1 is MNHEY, CDR2 SMNVEV (reference sequence). The chain's CDR3 is CASISNGELFF. The CDR3 DNA follows: TGTGCCAGCATCAGTAACGGGGAGCTGTTTTTT.

The V and J genes are TRBV5-6 and TRBJ2-2; the D call may be TRBD1 or TRBD2 (5 bases each). This CDR3 region has 16 residues. The V end was cut by 0 bases, the J end by 7 bases, with 16 bases between. Germline V gives CDR1 SGHDT, CDR2 YYEEEE. CDR3 in amino acids: CASSLGTHGGFGELFF. DNA for the CDR3: TGTGCCAGCAGCTTGGGGACACACGGAGGATTCGGGGAGCTGTTTTTT.

The V and J genes are TRBV19 and TRBJ2-7; 10 bases are a match to TRBD1. CDR3 length equals 13 residues. Trimming at V came to 5 bases and at J to 3 bases, leaving 1 base not matched to a gene. CDR1 and CDR2 (germline): LNHDA, SQIVND (reference sequence). CDR3 in amino acids: CASSWDRGYEQYF. CDR3 sequence (DNA): TGTGCCAGTAGTTGGGACAGGGGCTACGAGCAGTACTTC.

The chain combines TRBV5-1 with TRBJ2-7; 7 nucleotides agree with TRBD1. The CDR3 extends over 15 amino acids. Trimming removed 1 base from V and 5 bases from J; junction bases left unmatched: 9. CDR1 SGHRS and CDR2 YFSETQ come from the germline V gene. CDR3 in DNA: TGCGCCAGCAGCTTGATAGGGGGCCTCAGAAACGAGCAGTACTTC. It encodes CASSLIGGLRNEQYF.

The V and J genes are TRBV14 and TRBJ2-7; D is unresolved. V was cut by 3 bases and J by 6 bases, with 9 bases left in between. The CDR3 loop spans 12 amino acids. CDR1 SGHDN and CDR2 FVKESK come from the germline V gene. The CDR3 spells CASSQYPAEQYF. In DNA, the CDR3 is TGTGCCAGCAGCCAGTACCCGGCCGAGCAGTACTTC.

This clone was counted between two and nine times. The V and J genes are TRBV28 and TRBJ2-7; 9 bases map to TRBD1. After removal of 2 bases from V and 5 bases from J, the junction contained 7 bases not matched to a gene. This CDR3 contains 15 residues. Germline lookup yields CDR1 MDHEN and CDR2 SYDVKM. The CDR3 loop reads CASSLPGQGNDEQYF. Here the CDR3 DNA reads TGTGCCAGCAGTTTACCGGGACAGGGCAATGACGAGCAGTACTTC.

The rearrangement joins TRBV25-1 to TRBJ2-1; no clear D. V gave up 5 bases and J gave up 6 bases, with 11 bases separating them. The CDR3 extends over 13 amino acids. Germline V CDR1 and CDR2: MGHDK, SYGVNS. CDR3 amino acids: CASSRAVVNEQFF. The CDR3 region has the DNA TGTGCCAGCAGTCGGGCAGTAGTCAATGAGCAGTTCTTC.

The chain employs TRBV5-1 and TRBJ1-2, with D perhaps matching TRBD1 (5 bases). CDR1 and CDR2 from the germline V gene are SGHRS and YFSETQ. The V end was cut by 5 bases, the J end by 6 bases, with 8 bases between. The CDR3 runs to 11 residues. The DNA for the CDR3 is TGCGCCAGCAGGACAGAGGATGGCTACACCTTC. Translation gives CASRTEDGYTF.

The chain combines TRBV30 with TRBJ1-1, with 7 bases matching TRBD1. CDR1 GTSNPN and CDR2 SVGIG come from the germline V gene (reference sequence). The V and J ends lost 3 bases and 5 bases, in that order; junction bases with no gene match: 9. The CDR3 loop spans 14 amino acids. CDR3 amino acids: CAWSRGGAGTEAFF. In DNA form, the CDR3 reads TGTGCCTGGAGCCGAGGGGGCGCGGGAACTGAAGCTTTCTTT.

J is TRBJ1-5 and V is TRBV27; the D gene is possibly TRBD1 (6 bases). Germline V gene sequence: CDR1 MNHEY, CDR2 SMNVEV (reference sequence). The CDR3 runs to 13 residues. V lost 7 bases, J lost 5 bases, and 12 bases lay in between. The CDR3 DNA reads TGTGCCAGCACAACAGGGACACATCAGCCCCAGCATTTT. Translation gives CASTTGTHQPQHF.

This clone was observed a handful of times. This chain links TRBV29-1 with TRBJ2-7; TRBD1 matches at 8 bases. CDR3 length: 12 amino acids. The ends lost 7 bases at V and 3 bases at J; junction bases unmatched: 5. Germline-derived CDR1 and CDR2 are SQVTM and ANQGSEA. CDR3 bases: TGCAGCGCCTGGACAGGGAGCTACGAGCAGTACTTC. Translated, it gives CSAWTGSYEQYF.

This rearrangement joins TRBV2 to TRBJ2-1; D is possibly TRBD2 (6 bases). CDR1 is SNHLY and CDR2 is FYNNEI in the germline V gene. CDR3 length: 16 residues. Trimming stripped 8 bases from V and 5 bases from J, with 22 bases between. The CDR3 here is CASAGSSVLAHNEQFF. The CDR3 region has the DNA TGTGCCAGCGCCGGGTCGAGTGTTCTAGCGCACAATGAGCAGTTCTTC.

J is TRBJ1-4 and V is TRBV15; D perhaps matches TRBD1 (5 bases). Germline V gives CDR1 LNHNV, CDR2 YYDKDF (reference sequence). This CDR3 has 15 residues. Trimming pared 5 bases from V and 3 bases from J, leaving 13 bases between. CDR3 loop: CATSGQLESNEKLFF. The CDR3 DNA is TGTGCCACCAGCGGACAATTGGAGTCTAATGAAAAACTGTTTTTT.

This chain's CDR3 is CASSVEPSGEQFF. CDR3 in DNA: TGTGCCAGCAGCGTAGAGCCTAGCGGTGAGCAGTTCTTC. V and J are TRBV9 and TRBJ2-1; 7 bases align to TRBD2. The CDR3 extends over 13 amino acids. V shed 0 bases and J 9 bases; nucleotides not matched to a gene: 3. The germline gives CDR1 SGDLS, CDR2 YYNGEE.

This sequence joins TRBV15 and TRBJ2-5; 7 nucleotides line up with TRBD1. With V trimmed by 7 bases and J by 2 bases, 13 bases remained unmatched. This CDR3 is built from 16 residues. Germline CDR1 is LNHNV and CDR2 is YYDKDF (reference sequence). The CDR3 region has the DNA TGTGCCACCAATTATGGGTTACTGGGACAGCAAGAGACCCAGTACTTC. Amino acid sequence: CATNYGLLGQQETQYF.

This chain joins TRBV2 and TRBJ2-7, with D uncertain. V was trimmed by 4 bases and J by 6 bases, leaving 13 bases between them. Germline V gene sequence: CDR1 SNHLY, CDR2 FYNNEI. The CDR3 contains 13 residues. Here the CDR3 DNA reads TGTGCCAGCAGTGGTGCAAGGTCCGGCGAGCAGTACTTC. Translation gives CASSGARSGEQYF.

This clone has just a few counts. This chain's CDR3 is CATEGSTTEAFF. The DNA for the CDR3 is TGTGCCACCGAGGGGAGTACCACTGAAGCTTTCTTT. This sequence joins TRBV10-3 and TRBJ1-1, with D perhaps TRBD1 (5 bases). The CDR3 spans 12 residues. Germline V gene lookup returns CDR1 ENHRY and CDR2 SYGVKD. V shed 10 bases and J shed 4 bases, with 13 bases lying between them.

This chain uses TRBV2 with TRBJ2-1; D gene unclear. Germline values: CDR1 SNHLY, CDR2 FYNNEI. Trimming removed 6 bases from V and 6 bases from J, with 18 bases in between. The CDR3 is 15 residues long. CDR3 coding DNA: TGTGCCAGCAGATTATCCCTAAACCTAGGCAATGAGCAGTTCTTC. Encoded protein: CASRLSLNLGNEQFF. The complete variable domain, with remaining parts taken from reference TRBV2 and TRBJ2-1, reads EPEVTQTPSHQVTQMGQEVILRCVPISNHLYFYWYRQILGQKVEFLVSFYNNEISEKSEIFDDQFSVERPDGSNFTLKIRSTKLEDSAMYFCASRLSLNLGNEQFFGPGTRLTVL.

V is TRBV7-3 and J is TRBJ2-1; no definite D call. The CDR3 is 13 residues long. V shed 5 bases and J shed 9 bases, with 14 bases lying between them. Germline V CDR1 and CDR2: SGHTA, FQGTGA. The CDR3 sequence is CASSRGQESEQFF. For the CDR3, the DNA is TGTGCCAGCAGCCGAGGCCAGGAGAGTGAGCAGTTCTTC.

This clone was picked up a small number of times. The V and J genes are TRBV25-1 and TRBJ2-1, with D hard to call. The CDR3 runs to 13 residues. V dropped 3 bases and J dropped 4 bases, with 7 bases sitting between them. CDR1 MGHDK and CDR2 SYGVNS come from the germline V gene. CDR3 protein: CASSDGRYNEQFF. DNA of the CDR3: TGTGCCAGCAGTGATGGAAGGTACAATGAGCAGTTCTTC. Filled out from reference TRBV25-1 and TRBJ2-1, the complete variable domain reads EADIYQTPRYLVIGTGKKITLECSQTMGHDKMYWYQQDPGMELHLIHYSYGVNSTEKGDLSSESTVSRIRTEHFPLTLESARPSHTSQYLCASSDGRYNEQFFGPGTRLTVL.

This clone was seen just once. This chain connects TRBV5-1 to TRBJ1-4; 10 nucleotides align to TRBD1. Germline V gene data show CDR1 as SGHRS and CDR2 as YFSETQ. V trimming: 4 bases; J trimming: 6 bases; junction bases outside the gene matches: 6. The CDR3 loop spans 15 amino acids. The CDR3 coding sequence is TGCGCCAGCAGCAGAACCGGGACAGGGGATGAAAAACTGTTTTTT. It codes for CASSRTGTGDEKLFF.

Here the CDR3 DNA reads TGTGCCTGGAGTCCCCCTTCGTGGGGCCAAGAGACCCAGTACTTC. Translated, it gives CAWSPPSWGQETQYF. The gene calls are TRBV30 and TRBJ2-5; D gene ambiguous. CDR1 and CDR2 from the germline V gene are GTSNPN and SVGIG (reference sequence). The V end lost 2 bases, the J end lost 1 base, and 14 bases lay between the germline ends. The CDR3 loop spans 15 amino acids. The variable domain in full, with the rest retrieved from reference TRBV30 and TRBJ2-5, is SQTIHQWPATLVQPVGSPLSLECTVEGTSNPNLYWYRQAAGRGLQLLFYSVGIGQISSEVPQNLSASRPQDRQFILSSKKLLLSDSGFYLCAWSPPSWGQETQYFGPGTRLLVL.

The V and J genes are TRBV10-3 and TRBJ2-3, with 7 bases that match TRBD2. Looked up from germline, CDR1 is ENHRY and CDR2 is SYGVKD. The CDR3 covers 16 residues. The V and J ends lost 1 base and 0 bases, in that order; junction bases with no gene match: 4. The DNA of the CDR3 is TGTGCCATCAGTGAGTTAGCGGGTACTAGCACAGATACGCAGTATTTT. Translated: CAISELAGTSTDTQYF.

This chain uses TRBV18 with TRBJ2-7, with D perhaps being TRBD1 or TRBD2 (5 bases each). Germline V gene data show CDR1 as KGHSH and CDR2 as LQKENI. The V end lost 4 bases, the J end lost 6 bases, and 13 bases lay between the germline ends. The CDR3 spans 13 residues. CDR3 DNA: TGTGCCAGCTCACTCTCTGGGGGTAGCGAGCAGTACTTC. It translates to CASSLSGGSEQYF.

The chain is built from TRBV6-5 and TRBJ1-6; D possibly corresponds to TRBD1 (5 bases). Trimming cost V 0 bases and J 4 bases, with 10 bases left between them. This CDR3 region has 16 residues. Germline V gene data show CDR1 as MNHEY and CDR2 as SVGAGI. The CDR3 DNA is TGTGCCAGCAGTTACTCGATTGCAGGGTATAATTCACCCCTCCACTTT. Translated: CASSYSIAGYNSPLHF.

V is TRBV29-1 and J is TRBJ2-7, with 10 bases that match TRBD2. With 4 bases clipped from V and 2 bases from J, the junction kept 2 bases outside the gene matches. The CDR3 extends over 13 amino acids. CDR1 SQVTM and CDR2 ANQGSEA come from the germline V gene. The CDR3 sequence is CSVGSGGAYEQYF. CDR3 DNA sequence: TGCAGCGTTGGAAGCGGGGGGGCCTACGAGCAGTACTTC.

The chain recombines TRBV25-1 with TRBJ2-6; D is possibly TRBD2 (5 bases). V lost 3 bases and J lost 4, with 10 bases in between. The CDR3 extends over 15 amino acids. Germline values: CDR1 MGHDK, CDR2 SYGVNS. The CDR3 DNA reads as TGTGCCAGCAGTGACTCCACTAGGGGGGCCAACGTCCTGACTTTC. Translating it yields CASSDSTRGANVLTF.

The V gene is TRBV28, the J gene TRBJ1-6; D is unresolved. Germline CDR1 is MDHEN and CDR2 is SYDVKM. The CDR3 contains 13 residues. Trimming stripped 1 base from V and 13 bases from J, with 11 bases between. In DNA, the CDR3 is TGTGCCAGCAGTTTATACCGGATAGAGCCCCTCCACTTT. This gives the protein CASSLYRIEPLHF.

This clone appeared a single time. The chain uses TRBV5-1 and TRBJ2-4; D possibly corresponds to TRBD1 (6 bases). This CDR3 is 16 amino acids long. Trimming removed 4 bases at V and 1 base at J, with 15 bases between. Germline loops: CDR1 SGHRS, CDR2 YFSETQ. CDR3 bases: TGCGCCAGCAGCCTCGGACAGCAAGCGGCCAAAAACATTCAGTACTTC. This sequence encodes CASSLGQQAAKNIQYF.

This chain uses TRBV25-1 with TRBJ2-2; no definite D call. The CDR3 extends over 12 amino acids. The germline V gene has CDR1 MGHDK and CDR2 SYGVNS. Trimming removed 5 bases from V and 7 bases from J, with 8 bases in between. The CDR3 coding sequence is TGTGCCAGCAGTCTAACAGTCGGGGAGCTGTTTTTT. Translating gives CASSLTVGELFF.